The rows below give T cell receptor beta chains drawn from one sample of a study of identical twins. TCRdb analysed the 5' RACE reads with MiXCR anew, one entry per CDR3 protein. The sample records 300,000 to 400,000 distinct CDR3 sequences, more than 9% being singletons. This sample was also put to use in a study of yellow fever vaccine responses in identical twins.

Material: CD8+ T cells sorted from blood. Every receptor here comes from a woman aged 18-35 years in good health. Each CDR3 is given with its conserved first and last residue. The D gene is left open where the match is weak. A clone size is listed for some rows: how often the clone was seen (once, few, many), or a class if it is expanded.

j_gene	len	d_gene	abundance	v_gene	CDR3nt	CDR3aa
TRBJ1-6	13	-	many	TRBV12-3/TRBV12-4	TGTGCCAGCAGTCTACAGGGAAATTCACCCCTCCACTTT	CASSLQGNSPLHF
TRBJ2-1	12	-	few	TRBV5-6	TGTGCCAGCAGCTTGCAGCCGGGTGAGCAGTTCTTC	CASSLQPGEQFF
TRBJ2-7	13	-	few	TRBV28	TGTGCCAGCAGTTCTAGGGTCAGGGCCGAGCAGTACTTC	CASSSRVRAEQYF
TRBJ2-3	17	TRBD2	-	TRBV15	TGTGCCACCAGCAGATCCCGTAGCGGGGGGGCCGTAGATACGCAGTATTTT	CATSRSRSGGAVDTQYF
TRBJ1-5	16	-	-	TRBV27	TGTGCCAGCAGAGTAGGGGGGGGTTATAGCAATCAGCCCCAGCATTTT	CASRVGGGYSNQPQHF
TRBJ2-5	15	-	-	TRBV15	TGTGCCACCAGCGGAGAGATCCGTACCTCGGAGACCCAGTACTTC	CATSGEIRTSETQYF
TRBJ2-5	15	-	few	TRBV5-1	TGCGCCAGCAGCTTTAAGGGGGGCCTTCTTGAGACCCAGTACTTC	CASSFKGGLLETQYF
TRBJ2-1	14	-	few	TRBV20-1	TGCAGTGCCACTCTCGGTGGGACCCACCGTGAGCAGTTCTTC	CSATLGGTHREQFF
TRBJ1-1	12	-	many	TRBV20-1	TGCAGTGCCCGGGGGAGTGAGACTGAAGCTTTCTTT	CSARGSETEAFF
TRBJ2-7	12	-	few	TRBV4-1	TGCGCCAGCAGCGGACTCTCCTACGAGCAGTACTTC	CASSGLSYEQYF
TRBJ2-5	16	TRBD2	-	TRBV6-1	TGTGCCAGCAGTGAGGGACTAGCGGGATTGTCTGAGACCCAGTACTTC	CASSEGLAGLSETQYF
TRBJ2-2	14	-	-	TRBV6-1	TGTGCCAGCAGTGGGACAGCGGTCCACTGGGAGCTGTTTTTT	CASSGTAVHWELFF
TRBJ2-3	13	-	-	TRBV15	TGTGCCACCAGCAGCGACGGACGGGATACGCAGTATTTT	CATSSDGRDTQYF
TRBJ2-3	15	-	-	TRBV3-1	TGTGCCAGCAGCCAAGAGGACACCGGGGAGGATACGCAGTATTTT	CASSQEDTGEDTQYF
TRBJ2-1	17	TRBD2	few	TRBV20-1	TGCAGTGCTAGCCCGGTGGGGGGAGGGGCCTCCTACAATGAGCAGTTCTTC	CSASPVGGGASYNEQFF
TRBJ1-5	13	-	few	TRBV28	TGTGCCAGCAGTAACAGAGGAAATCAGCCCCAGCATTTT	CASSNRGNQPQHF
TRBJ1-2	14	-	few	TRBV7-9	TGTGCCAGCAGGAACATCGGGAGTCCAGAGGGCTACACCTTC	CASRNIGSPEGYTF
TRBJ1-1	16	-	-	TRBV20-1	TGCAGTGCTAGAGATCCGGCAGGGCTAATGAACACTGAAGCTTTCTTT	CSARDPAGLMNTEAFF
TRBJ1-2	14	-	many	TRBV12-3/TRBV12-4	TGTGCCAGCAGTTTAGATACACTCCTCGGTGGCTACACCTTC	CASSLDTLLGGYTF
TRBJ2-7	18	-	-	TRBV10-3	TGTGCCATCAGTGAGAGGCCAAATAGCGGAGGGGCCCCCGACGAGCAGTACTTC	CAISERPNSGGAPDEQYF
TRBJ2-1	16	TRBD1	few	TRBV5-6	TGTGCCAGCAGCACCGCGGGACAGGGCTACTACAATGAGCAGTTCTTC	CASSTAGQGYYNEQFF
TRBJ2-1	11	-	many	TRBV6-2/TRBV6-3	TGTGCCAGCAGCATCAACAATGAGCAGTTCTTC	CASSINNEQFF
TRBJ2-1	15	TRBD1	-	TRBV28	TGTGCCAGCAGTAAAACCGGGACAGGGACGAATGAGCAGTTCTTC	CASSKTGTGTNEQFF
TRBJ2-5	15	TRBD1	many	TRBV9	TGTGCCAGCAGCGTAAAGGACAGGCGACAAGAGACCCAGTACTTC	CASSVKDRRQETQYF
TRBJ2-1	15	-	few	TRBV5-5	TGTGCCAGCAGCATCATCCGGGACTTAAGCCATGAGCAGTTCTTC	CASSIIRDLSHEQFF
TRBJ1-1	14	-	-	TRBV4-1	TGCGCCAGCACCGGGCGGGGGGGACTCACTGAAGCTTTCTTT	CASTGRGGLTEAFF
TRBJ2-1	15	TRBD1	-	TRBV24-1	TGTGCCACCAGTGACTCGGACAGGGGGCACAATGAGCAGTTCTTC	CATSDSDRGHNEQFF
TRBJ2-7	13	TRBD1	-	TRBV20-1	TGCAGTGCTAGGGACAGGGGTACCTACGAGCAGTACTTC	CSARDRGTYEQYF
TRBJ2-5	17	TRBD2	-	TRBV6-1	TGTGCCAGCAGTGAACGGCCTAGCGGGAGGGCCGAAGAGACCCAGTACTTC	CASSERPSGRAEETQYF
TRBJ2-1	14	TRBD2	-	TRBV20-1	TGCAGTGCCCCGGGGCGGGAGCTCTACAATGAGCAGTTCTTC	CSAPGRELYNEQFF
TRBJ2-1	14	TRBD2	-	TRBV3-1	TGTGCCAGCAGCCGCGGGACTAGCGGGAGTGAGCAGTTCTTC	CASSRGTSGSEQFF
TRBJ2-1	17	-	many	TRBV12-3/TRBV12-4	TGTGCCAGCAGTGCCCCTGGGGGGGCGGGGGACTGGAATGAGCAGTTCTTC	CASSAPGGAGDWNEQFF
TRBJ2-1	17	TRBD2	-	TRBV12-3/TRBV12-4	TGTGCCAGCAGTGCCCCTAGCGGGGGGGCCCTTAAGGATGAGCAGTTCTTC	CASSAPSGGALKDEQFF
TRBJ2-1	16	TRBD2	once	TRBV9	TGTGCCAGCAGCGTAGCTACCGGCGGGAGTGGGGATGAGCAGTTCTTC	CASSVATGGSGDEQFF
TRBJ2-5	16	TRBD2	-	TRBV20-1	TGCAGTGCCAAGGACGAGGCGGGAGGGACCCAAGAGACCCAGTACTTC	CSAKDEAGGTQETQYF
TRBJ1-2	12	-	few	TRBV5-1	TGCGCCAGCAAGTCATCTCGCGATGGCTACACCTTC	CASKSSRDGYTF
TRBJ1-1	14	-	-	TRBV28	TGTGCCAGCAGTTTGGTGCCGCCGAACACTGAAGCTTTCTTT	CASSLVPPNTEAFF
TRBJ2-7	11	-	few	TRBV20-1	TGCAGTGCTAGAATCCTCTACGAGCAGTACTTC	CSARILYEQYF
TRBJ1-2	13	-	many	TRBV20-1	TGCAGTGCAAGAAGGGACATTAACTATGGCTACACCTTC	CSARRDINYGYTF
TRBJ2-6	14	-	-	TRBV5-1	TGCGCCAGCAGCACCCACTCTGGGGCCAACGTCCTGACTTTC	CASSTHSGANVLTF
TRBJ2-1	16	-	many	TRBV9	TGTGCCAGCAGCGTGTCAGGGTTAAGCTCCTACAATGAGCAGTTCTTC	CASSVSGLSSYNEQFF
TRBJ2-1	15	TRBD2	-	TRBV10-3	TGTGCCACTACGGGGGGGGCAGGAGGGATCGATGAGCAGTTCTTC	CATTGGAGGIDEQFF
TRBJ2-7	15	TRBD1	many	TRBV29-1	TGCAGCGTTGAAGGGGCCCAGACAGGGGCGTACGAGCAGTACTTC	CSVEGAQTGAYEQYF
TRBJ2-3	15	-	few	TRBV12-3/TRBV12-4	TGTGCCAGCAGTTTAAGCGAATCTAGCACAGATACGCAGTATTTT	CASSLSESSTDTQYF
TRBJ2-1	15	-	-	TRBV5-1	TGCGCCAGCAGCTTGGGACAGGAAGGATACAATGAGCAGTTCTTC	CASSLGQEGYNEQFF
TRBJ2-5	17	TRBD2	-	TRBV24-1	TGTGCCACCAGTGACACGGCGTCAGTCGGGGGGGGAGAGACCCAGTACTTC	CATSDTASVGGGETQYF
TRBJ2-5	12	-	few	TRBV20-1	TGCAGTGCTAGTTCCTTAGGAGAGACCCAGTACTTC	CSASSLGETQYF
TRBJ1-1	14	-	few	TRBV28	TGTGCCAGCACAATCGGTAGAGGGAACACTGAAGCTTTCTTT	CASTIGRGNTEAFF
TRBJ2-2	18	-	few	TRBV25-1	TGTGCCAGCAGTGAAGGCGGGGAATGGAGGGAAAACACCGGGGAGCTGTTTTTT	CASSEGGEWRENTGELFF
TRBJ2-1	15	-	-	TRBV24-1	TGTGCCACCAGTGAAGGGGAGAAGTTTTACAATGAGCAGTTCTTC	CATSEGEKFYNEQFF
TRBJ1-2	14	TRBD1	-	TRBV7-9	TGTGCCAGCAGCCGGGACAGCGTTTCCTATGGCTACACCTTC	CASSRDSVSYGYTF
TRBJ2-1	15	TRBD2	many	TRBV15	TGTGCCACCAGCATTTCCGGGGGGGTATCCGATGAGCAGTTCTTC	CATSISGGVSDEQFF
TRBJ2-7	11	-	many	TRBV15	TGTGCCACCAGCAGAGTGGACGAGCAGTACTTC	CATSRVDEQYF
TRBJ2-3	14	-	-	TRBV15	TGTGCCACCAGCAGAGGACGGGAGTCAGATACGCAGTATTTT	CATSRGRESDTQYF
TRBJ1-3	15	TRBD1	-	TRBV28	TGTGCCAGCAGTTTCTGGGACAGCTCTCGAAACACCATATATTTT	CASSFWDSSRNTIYF
TRBJ2-5	12	-	few	TRBV7-9	TGTGCCAGCAGCCCCCGGGGTAGGACCCAGTACTTC	CASSPRGRTQYF
TRBJ1-2	14	-	few	TRBV29-1	TGCAGCGTTGGGGGGAGGTTAACAAACTATGGCTACACCTTC	CSVGGRLTNYGYTF